A single sample gave rise to the 2 T cell receptor beta chains below, sequenced in a study of T cell clonality in common variable immunodeficiency. Overall study findings and caveats: Reportedly, TCR beta sequences from common variable immunodeficiency showed fewer deletions and N-nucleotide insertions.

Some clones are missing from TCRdb's copy, which holds only in-frame ones; the method was immunoSEQ multiplex PCR. This sample has about 16,000 clones, each found more than once. For these receptors, no antigen is known. Material: peripheral blood mononuclear cells. Receptors originate from a human donor with common variable immunodeficiency.

This clone has more than one count but fewer than ten. The missing CDR3 end, 3 residues past where the read stops, is filled in from the germline J gene. The chain uses TRBV18 and TRBJ2-5; 10 nucleotides line up with TRBD2. Trimming cost V 8 bases and J 1 base; bases outside gene matches: 10. The V gene's germline CDR1 is KGHSH and CDR2 LQKENI. This CDR3 contains 16 residues. The CDR3 here is CASHNIAGGFQETQYF. The covered CDR3 bases are TGTGCCAGCCACAACATAGCGGGGGGATTCCAAGAGACC. Looking up the rest from reference TRBV18 and TRBJ2-5 gives the full variable domain: NAGVMQNPRHLVRRRGQEARLRCSPMKGHSHVYWYRQLPEEGLKFMVYLQKENIIDESGMPKERFSAEFPKEGPSILRIQQVVRGDSAAYFCASHNIAGGFQETQYFGPGTRLLVL.

The sample holds a few counts of this clone. The read comes to an end 3 residues before the CDR3 does, leaving the germline J gene to fill in the end. The V and J genes are TRBV19 and TRBJ1-5; 10 bases fit TRBD1. The germline V gene has CDR1 LNHDA and CDR2 SQIVND (reference sequence). This CDR3 region has 16 residues. Germline trimming cut 8 bases from V and 7 bases from J; bases unmatched to any gene: 14. CDR3 bases read: TGTGCCAGTGTAGGGGGAGACAGGGGGCGCGGGCAGCCC. Translating gives CASVGGDRGRGQP. The whole CDR3 sequence reads CASVGGDRGRGQPQHF.